Only one count was recorded for the clone carrying this T cell receptor beta chain. The antigen is unknown. The data were obtained in a study of Tregs in tolerant kidney transplant recipients. Turning to the study itself: A 3-day belatacept mixed lymphocyte reaction, sometimes plus 5-day graft donor restimulation, preceded CD4+CD25+CD127- sorting. General study points: Validation in larger populations is needed because few patients were studied. Activated donor B cell expansion appeared to reveal the most relevant donor-specific TCRbeta repertoire. This study did not directly address biological reproducibility.

V was cut by 2 bases and J by 1 base, with 7 bases left in between. Per germline, CDR1 KGHSH and CDR2 LQKENI. The CDR3 runs 14 residues. Data came from immunoSEQ multiplex PCR; TCRdb stores just in-frame clones and leaves some out. This table has 25,000 to 35,000 clones, 82% appearing once. The sequencing input was Tregs from blood cultured with allogeneic cells. The source is a human donor in good health. This chain joins TRBV18 and TRBJ2-3, with D possibly matching TRBD1 (5 bases). In nucleotides, the CDR3 is TGTGCCAGCTCACCAACAGGTCGCACAGATACGCAGTATTTT. This codes for CASSPTGRTDTQYF. The full variable domain, its missing parts supplied by reference TRBV18 and TRBJ2-3, is NAGVMQNPRHLVRRRGQEARLRCSPMKGHSHVYWYRQLPEEGLKFMVYLQKENIIDESGMPKERFSAEFPKEGPSILRIQQVVRGDSAAYFCASSPTGRTDTQYFGPGTRLTVL.